The rows below give T cell receptor beta chains drawn from one sample of a study of OX40 agonist ivuxolimab in advanced cancers. TCRdb's table, derived via immunoSEQ multiplex PCR, lists solely in-frame clones and lacks some. The table records 90,000 to 100,000 clones, around 90% of them present only once. This material consisted of CD4+ or CD8+ T cells sorted from blood, taken in a trial of the OX40 agonist ivuxolimab. The receptors here all came from an adult with an advanced solid tumor such as melanoma, head and neck, liver or kidney cancer. The CDR3 runs from the conserved cysteine through the conserved F or W. The order of the fields is D gene, J gene, clone size, V gene, CDR3 DNA, CDR3 protein. D genes are given only for firm matches. Rows may omit the clone size; those that give it use once, few, many or a size class.

>TRBD1|TRBJ2-3|.|TRBV12-5
TGTGCTAGTGGTCCCGGACAGGGCACAGATACGCAGTATTTT
CASGPGQGTDTQYF
>TRBD1|TRBJ1-2|.|TRBV28
TGTGCCAGCAGTCGGACAGGTTCCGGCTACACCTTC
CASSRTGSGYTF
>.|TRBJ2-1|.|TRBV21-1
TGTGCCAGCATACTTAAAACGGGACAGGGGGTAAAAAGGATCAATGAGCAGTTCTTC
CASILKTGQGVKRINEQFF
>.|TRBJ2-3|.|TRBV12-5
TGTGCTAGTGGTTCCGCAGATACGCAGTATTTT
CASGSADTQYF
>.|TRBJ2-2|.|TRBV30
TGTGCCTGGGGACCGGGACTCTTGAACACCGGGGAGCTGTTTTTT
CAWGPGLLNTGELFF
>TRBD1|TRBJ2-7|.|TRBV18
TGTGCCAGCTCACCAAGGGACAGCTTCTACGAGCAGTACTTC
CASSPRDSFYEQYF
>.|TRBJ2-7|.|TRBV13
TGTGCCAGCAGTCCAGCCACAGGGTTATCCTACGAGCAGTACTTC
CASSPATGLSYEQYF
>TRBD1|TRBJ2-7|.|TRBV13
TGTGCCAGCAGCTTAGGGCGACAGGGTTGGAGCGTCCAGTACTTC
CASSLGRQGWSVQYF
>TRBD1|TRBJ2-7|.|TRBV6-5
TGTGCCAGCAGTTCGAGGGGGCCCTACGAGCAGTACTTC
CASSSRGPYEQYF
>.|TRBJ1-2|.|TRBV19
TGTGCCAGTAGTCCCACAGGGACCCCTTATGGCTACACCTTC
CASSPTGTPYGYTF
>.|TRBJ2-3|.|TRBV9
TGTGCCAGCAGCACCCTGGGAGATACGCAGTATTTT
CASSTLGDTQYF
>.|TRBJ2-7|few|TRBV4-1
TGCGCCAGCAGGTCAGGTCTTGGGAGCTCCTACGAGCAGTACTTC
CASRSGLGSSYEQYF
>TRBD1|TRBJ1-6|few|TRBV25-1
TGTGCCAGCAGGGGACAGGATAATTCACCCCTCCACTTT
CASRGQDNSPLHF
>.|TRBJ1-1|.|TRBV28
TGTGCCAGCACCAGGTGGGACACTGAAGCTTTCTTT
CASTRWDTEAFF
>TRBD1|TRBJ1-2|few|TRBV7-8
TGTGCCAGCAGCTGGGACAGGGCTGGCTACACCTTC
CASSWDRAGYTF
>.|TRBJ1-3|.|TRBV30
TGTGCCTGGAGCTCTGGGCTTCGCAACACCATATATTTT
CAWSSGLRNTIYF
>.|TRBJ1-2|.|TRBV30
TGTGCCTGGAGTGTATCGGACTATGGCTACACCTTC
CAWSVSDYGYTF
>.|TRBJ2-5|.|TRBV7-2
TGTGCCAGCAGCTTAGGGCGAGAGACCCAGTACTTC
CASSLGRETQYF
>.|TRBJ1-6|.|TRBV18
TGTGCCAGCTCACCAGGGGTTAATTCACCCCTCCACTTT
CASSPGVNSPLHF
>.|TRBJ1-1|.|TRBV30
TGTGCCTGGACAGCCTTCGAGCAAGGGTGGGCCACTGAAGCTTTCTTT
CAWTAFEQGWATEAFF
>TRBD1|TRBJ1-1|.|TRBV9
TGTGCCAGCAGTCGACAGGGGGTAATGAACACTGAAGCTTTCTTT
CASSRQGVMNTEAFF
>TRBD1|TRBJ2-5|once|TRBV5-1
TGCGCCAGCAGCTTCCAGGGACAGTATCAAGAGACCCAGTACTTC
CASSFQGQYQETQYF
>TRBD1|TRBJ1-2|.|TRBV7-9
TGTGCCAGCAGCTCCCGGGACAGTCTCTATGGCTACACCTTC
CASSSRDSLYGYTF
>TRBD1|TRBJ1-6|.|TRBV6-1
TGTGCCAGCAGTGCCCGGGACAGCCCAAATTCACCCCTCCACTTT
CASSARDSPNSPLHF
>TRBD1|TRBJ1-5|.|TRBV11-3
TGTGCCAGCAGCTTAGTGGACAGGAAAGGGAATCAGCCCCAGCATTTT
CASSLVDRKGNQPQHF
>.|TRBJ1-2|.|TRBV7-2
TGTAAAACCGCAGGGAGGCACGGCTACACCTTC
CKTAGRHGYTF
>TRBD1|TRBJ1-2|.|TRBV11-3
TGTGCCAGCAGCTTAAGGGAAGGGGGCGCTTATTTGTATGGCTACACCTTC
CASSLREGGAYLYGYTF
>.|TRBJ2-7|.|TRBV6-5
TGTGCCAGCGCGAGTGGGGCCTACGAGCAGTACTTC
CASASGAYEQYF
>.|TRBJ2-2|.|TRBV9
TGTGCCAGCAGCGTAGTGAAGACTAGTCGGTCTCGAGGTACCGGGGAGCTGTTTTTT
CASSVVKTSRSRGTGELFF
>TRBD1|TRBJ2-7|.|TRBV18
TGTGCCAGCTCACCAAGGGACAGTGGATACGAGCAGTACTTC
CASSPRDSGYEQYF
>.|TRBJ1-6|once|TRBV7-2
TGTGCCAGCAGCTTAGGACAGAGCTCCTATAATTCACCCCTCCACTTT
CASSLGQSSYNSPLHF
>TRBD1|TRBJ2-4|.|TRBV4-3
TGCGCCAGCAGCCAAGATCGAACAGGGGGAACGAACATTCAGTACTTC
CASSQDRTGGTNIQYF
>.|TRBJ2-1|few|TRBV11-2
TGTGCCAGCAGGTTGACACGCCGCAATGAGCAGTTCTTC
CASRLTRRNEQFF
>.|TRBJ1-6|.|TRBV10-1
TGCGCCAGCAGTGGGACCTGGGACTCACCCCTCCACTTT
CASSGTWDSPLHF
>TRBD1|TRBJ2-2|.|TRBV7-2
TGTGCCAGCAGCCCACAGGGGGGGAACACCGGGGAGCTGTTTTTT
CASSPQGGNTGELFF
>.|TRBJ1-1|.|TRBV30
TGTGCCTGGAGCAGGCTGTACACTGAAGCTTTCTTT
CAWSRLYTEAFF
>TRBD1|TRBJ1-1|.|TRBV10-3
TGTGCCATCAGTGATATGTCCAGGGGGCTAACTTTCTTT
CAISDMSRGLTFF
>.|TRBJ1-2|.|TRBV6-5
TGTGCCAGCAGTTACTCCCAGAGCTATGGCTACACCTTC
CASSYSQSYGYTF
>.|TRBJ1-2|.|TRBV19
TGTGCCAGTAGTACTCAAATTTTACGAGGCTACACCTTC
CASSTQILRGYTF
>.|TRBJ1-1|.|TRBV14
TGTGCCAGCAGCCAAGCGCGGGGTCCGGGCACTGAAGCTTTCTTT
CASSQARGPGTEAFF
>.|TRBJ1-4|.|TRBV6-5
TGTGCCAGCAGTTTCCAGGCAGTTGCAACTAATGAAAAACTGTTTTTT
CASSFQAVATNEKLFF
>.|TRBJ1-5|.|TRBV28
TGTGCCAGCAGTTGGGGGTTAGTGGGATTAAATCAGCCCCAGCATTTT
CASSWGLVGLNQPQHF